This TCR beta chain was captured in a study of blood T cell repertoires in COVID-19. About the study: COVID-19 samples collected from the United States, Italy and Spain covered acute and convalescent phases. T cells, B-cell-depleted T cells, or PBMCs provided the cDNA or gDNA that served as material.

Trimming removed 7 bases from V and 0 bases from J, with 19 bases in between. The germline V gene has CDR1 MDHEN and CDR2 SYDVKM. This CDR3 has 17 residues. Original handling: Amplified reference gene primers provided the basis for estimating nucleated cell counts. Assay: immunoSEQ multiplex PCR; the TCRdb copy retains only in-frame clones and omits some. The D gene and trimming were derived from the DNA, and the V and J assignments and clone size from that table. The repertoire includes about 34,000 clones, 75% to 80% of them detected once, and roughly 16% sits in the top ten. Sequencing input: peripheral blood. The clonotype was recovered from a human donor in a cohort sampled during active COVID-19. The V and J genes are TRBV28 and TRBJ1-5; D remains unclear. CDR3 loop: CASKDDAGPYSNQPQHF. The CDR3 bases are TGTGCCAGCAAAGACGATGCGGGCCCCTATAGCAATCAGCCCCAGCATTTT.